The 9 T cell receptor beta chains presented below share a single source sample, sequenced in a study of breast tumors, draining lymph nodes, adjacent tissues. TCRdb called the multiplex PCR reads again in MiXCR, with one record for every CDR3 protein. The repertoire has over 250,000 distinct CDR3 sequences, under 35% of them found once; the top ten carry 0.85% to 1.2%. The lymph nodes were axillary draining lymph nodes from breast cancer patients. Material: axillary lymph node tissue. The receptors derive from a female donor with breast cancer. Some clones in this sample may be carry-over from other donors' samples.

A note on this clonotype: Possible read error: a much larger clone is one base away. The chain joins TRBV12-3 or TRBV12-4 to TRBJ2-3, with D unresolved. The CDR3 runs to 16 residues. V was cut by 3 bases and J by 1 base, with 14 bases left in between. CDR3 nucleotides: TGTGCCAGCAGTTTTACGAGACATCCCCGCACAGATACGCAGTATTTT. This encodes CASSFTRHPRTDTQYF.

Many counts were recorded for this clonotype. This sequence joins TRBV20-1 and TRBJ2-1; perhaps TRBD2 as D (5 bases). Trimming took off 3 bases at V and 8 bases at J, with 17 bases between the two ends. This CDR3 contains 14 residues. The germline CDR1 and CDR2 sequences are DFQATT and SNEGSKA (reference sequence). CDR3: CSARILGRAHEQFF. The CDR3 nucleotides read TGCAGTGCTAGGATACTAGGTCGGGCCCATGAGCAGTTCTTC.

In regard to this clonotype: A much larger clone is a single base away; this may be a read error. The chain carries TRBV11-3 and TRBJ2-2, with 7 bases fitting TRBD1. In germline, CDR1 is SGHNT, CDR2 YENEEA. There are 14 residues in the CDR3. The CDR3 coding sequence is TGTGCCAGCAGCTTAGAGACAGGGACCGGGGCGCTGTTTTTT. Encoded protein: CASSLETGTGALFF.

This clonotype was counted at least ten times. The rearrangement uses TRBV5-1 and TRBJ2-1; 10 bases match TRBD2. The V gene's germline CDR1 is SGHRS and CDR2 YFSETQ. The CDR3 contains 15 residues. J gave up 9 bases and V 1 base, and 7 bases lay outside the gene matches. This chain's CDR3 is CASSLFQREGFEQFF. The CDR3 coding sequence is TGCGCCAGCAGCTTGTTCCAGCGGGAGGGCTTTGAGCAGTTCTTC.

This clonotype occurred a few times. The chain combines TRBV6-2 or TRBV6-3 with TRBJ2-7, with a possible D match to TRBD2 (5 bases). This CDR3 has 11 residues. Trimming took 2 bases from V and 6 from J, leaving 5 bases between them. CDR1 MNHEY and CDR2 SVGEGT come from the germline V gene. The CDR3 loop is CASSYAGEQYF. In DNA form, the CDR3 reads TGTGCCAGCAGTTACGCGGGCGAGCAGTACTTC.

This clonotype was recorded at least ten times. The rearrangement links TRBV5-6 to TRBJ1-4; D unresolved. With 2 bases removed from V and 2 bases from J, the gap between germline ends came to 7 bases. This CDR3 spans 14 amino acids. Germline CDR1 and CDR2: SGHDT and YYEEEE. The CDR3 reads CASSFGQTNEKLFF. In DNA form, the CDR3 reads TGTGCCAGCAGCTTTGGCCAGACTAATGAAAAACTGTTTTTT.

This chain joins TRBV27 and TRBJ2-2; TRBD2 agrees at 10 bases. This CDR3 comprises 17 residues. From germline, CDR1 is MNHEY and CDR2 SMNVEV (reference sequence). V lost 2 bases, J lost 2 bases, and 5 bases stayed unmatched. The CDR3 DNA reads TGTGCCAGCAGTTTAGAGGGACTAGCGCAAAACACCGGGGAGCTGTTTTTT. Translation gives CASSLEGLAQNTGELFF.

At least ten counts were recorded for this clonotype. The chain couples TRBV24-1 to TRBJ2-1; either TRBD1 or TRBD2 may supply D (5 bases each). CDR3 length: 11 amino acids. The germline V and J ends were trimmed by 6 bases and 9 bases, with 8 bases remaining between them. Germline loops: CDR1 KGHDR, CDR2 SFDVKD. The CDR3 coding sequence is TGTGCCACCAGTTTCGGGACTGAGCAGTTCTTC. Translating it yields CATSFGTEQFF.

This clonotype was found many times. The rearrangement joins TRBV5-5 to TRBJ2-3; TRBD2 might be the D (5 bases). V was pared by 6 bases and J by 3 bases, with 17 bases between. The V gene's germline CDR1 is SGHKS and CDR2 YYEKEE (reference sequence). The CDR3 has 15 residues. The CDR3 bases are TGTGCCAGCAAGTCTTCTATCCGAGGGACAGATACGCAGTATTTT. This translates into CASKSSIRGTDTQYF. The full variable domain, rest sourced from reference TRBV5-5 and TRBJ2-3, is DAGVTQSPTHLIKTRGQQVTLRCSPISGHKSVSWYQQVLGQGPQFIFQYYEKEERGRGNFPDRFSARQFPNYSSELNVNALLLGDSALYLCASKSSIRGTDTQYFGPGTRLTVL.